This T cell receptor beta chain was obtained from a study of Ad26.COV2.S vaccination and SARS-CoV-2 variants. On this clone: The antigen remains undetermined.

Profiling relied on immunoSEQ multiplex PCR, and the TCRdb table lists in-frame clones only, not all of them. The sample has approximately 450,000 clones; approximately 90% are singletons. The germline CDR1 and CDR2 sequences are KGHDR and SFDVKD. The CDR3 consists of 14 residues. The ends were cut back, 4 bases at V and 4 bases at J, with 12 bases in the middle. Documented treatment: around 19 received Ad26.COV2.S at low or high dose, single or two shots; roughly 5 received placebo; per-sample allocation not given. Sampling happened 63 days after the first vaccine or placebo injection. Whole-study findings and limits: Similar non-spike TCR breadth was observed in recipients of vaccine and of placebo.

Sequenced here: peripheral blood, sampled in a trial of Ad26.COV2.S vaccine versus placebo. This chain connects TRBV24-1 to TRBJ1-2, with a weak D call TRBD1 (6 bases). This clonotype was sampled from a person aged 18-65 years who received the Ad26.COV2.S COVID-19 vaccine or a placebo. DNA of the CDR3: TGTGCCACCAGTGAAGGGGGGACATCCTATGGCTACACCTTC. This gives the protein CATSEGGTSYGYTF.